This T cell receptor (beta chain) stems from a study of blood T cells in healthy people across ages (dated by TCRdb to between 2014 and 2016). Regarding the complete study: In model experiments, roughly one uniquely barcoded TCR beta cDNA molecule per two T cells was captured by template switching. Using deep sequencing normalized with unique cDNA molecular identifiers, the study measured how TCR beta repertoire diversity changes with age. To avoid experimental bias, donors of different ages were spread randomly across the sequencing lanes. For two donors (one aged 18 to 30 and one aged 80 or older), the study analyzed two additional independent replicas of 1 million unique cDNA reads from the same blood draw. The donors were divided into four age groups: young (average approximately 15 years), middle-aged (roughly 42), aged (62) and long-lived (approximately 74).

Library preparation employed 5' RACE. TCRdb shows the sequencer as Illumina HiSeq 2500. A second PCR of roughly 6 to 12 cycles was performed with a sample-barcoded 5' primer and a J-beta primer mix. A template-switch 5' adaptor carrying 12 random nucleotides introduced a unique molecular identifier onto each TCR beta cDNA molecule. Each sample yielded at least 2.5 million CDR3-containing paired-end reads. First-strand cDNA was synthesized from all RNA with the Mint cDNA synthesis kit, primed by a TRBC-specific oligonucleotide. After uracil-DNA glycosylase treatment, a first 18-cycle PCR used universal primers M1SS and BC2_uni_R on all cDNA. Per the original workflow: Normalization of each sample was performed by random selection of 1 million high-quality reads, each carrying a distinct molecular identifier. Reads sharing molecular identifiers were discarded rather than binned into consensus sequences. CDR3 identification, clonotype clustering and error correction used MiTCR with a Q25 quality threshold and the strictest error-elimination algorithm. Lower-bound total TCR beta diversity was estimated with a nonparametric unseen species model using Euler transformation. The raw public reads went through TCRdb reprocessing: fastp at Q25, MiXCR clone calling, in-frame beta chains kept. For every CDR3 protein sequence, its rows merge into one entry that carries the most common genes and DNA. TCRdb, not the authors, supplied the V and J calls. The sample data list about 650,000 distinct CDR3 sequences, and about 34% of these were observed just once. The ten largest clonotypes hold 15% of the sample.

Study-wide findings and limitations: Estimates of total diversity from one million sequenced T cells were regarded as lower bounds and underestimates. The CMV infection status of donors was not known, potentially confounding age-related changes in expanded clonotypes. There was a strong correlation between observed TCR beta diversity and the percentage of naive T cells measured by flow cytometry. Conclusive comparison of naive and antigen-experienced compartments was prevented by the profiling of bulk unsorted PBMCs. The long-lived group showed more naive CD4+ T cells, fewer expanded clones and increased TCR diversity than the aged group, suggesting age selection. Observed TCR beta diversity per million T cells fell roughly linearly with age, and a significant reduction was already apparent by age around 40.

Worth noting for this clonotype: It has no known antigen specificity. A much bigger clone sits one base away, suggesting this may be a read error.

Systemically healthy Caucasian individuals from Russia, 35 to 50 in total and aged 6 to 90 years, were included as donors. Each donor gave 8 to 10 milliliters of peripheral blood, collected into EDTA-treated Vacutainer tubes. PBMCs were isolated by Ficoll-Paque density-gradient centrifugation, with at least 6.5 million obtained per sample. Total RNA, at least 6 micrograms per sample, was extracted from PBMCs with Trizol reagent. For every donor, an aliquot of PBMCs went through flow cytometry to measure the percentages of naive CD45RAhigh/CD27high T cells. The TCR was taken from a woman of 80 years or more in good health. Donor details come from another sample of the same person, matched by shared clones. Sequencing was done on a sample of blood.

The CDR3: CASSRSGGEAQYF. The DNA sequence is as follows: TGTGCCAGCAGCCGTAGCGGGGGGGAGGCCCAGTACTTC. The rearranged segments are TRBV7-2 and TRBJ2-5; TRBD2 fits 11 bases in the junction. The CDR3 starts with the cysteine, ends with the phenylalanine, and has 13 residues. The CDR3 DNA has 39 bases and is translated from base 1. Trimming accounts for 5 bases at V and 9 bases at J, while the number of junction bases matched to no gene is 5. CDR1 and CDR2 are drawn from the germline V gene: SGHTA, FQGNSA.